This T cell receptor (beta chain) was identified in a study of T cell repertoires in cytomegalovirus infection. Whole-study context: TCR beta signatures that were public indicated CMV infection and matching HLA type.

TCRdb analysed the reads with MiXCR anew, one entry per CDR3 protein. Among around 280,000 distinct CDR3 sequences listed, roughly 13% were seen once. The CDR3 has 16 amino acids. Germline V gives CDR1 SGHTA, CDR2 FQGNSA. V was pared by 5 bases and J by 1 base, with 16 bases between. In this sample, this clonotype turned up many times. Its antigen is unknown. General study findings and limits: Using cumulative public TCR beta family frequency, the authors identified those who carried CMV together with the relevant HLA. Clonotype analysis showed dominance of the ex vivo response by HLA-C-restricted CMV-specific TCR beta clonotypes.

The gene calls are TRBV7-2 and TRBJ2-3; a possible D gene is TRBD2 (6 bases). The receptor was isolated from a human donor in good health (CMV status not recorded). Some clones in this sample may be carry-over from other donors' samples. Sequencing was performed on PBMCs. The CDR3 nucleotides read TGTGCCAGCAGCCTGTTATCGGCGGGGCGCACAGATACGCAGTATTTT. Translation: CASSLLSAGRTDTQYF.